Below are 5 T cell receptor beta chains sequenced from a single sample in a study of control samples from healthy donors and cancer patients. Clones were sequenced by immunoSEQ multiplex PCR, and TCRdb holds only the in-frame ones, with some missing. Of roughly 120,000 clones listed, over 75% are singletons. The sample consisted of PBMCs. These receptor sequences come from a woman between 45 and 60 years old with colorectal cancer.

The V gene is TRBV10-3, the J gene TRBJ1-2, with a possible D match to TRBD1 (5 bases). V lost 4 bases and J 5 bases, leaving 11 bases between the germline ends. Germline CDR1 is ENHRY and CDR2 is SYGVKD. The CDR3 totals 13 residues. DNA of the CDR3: TGTGCCATCAGTGTCAAACAGGAGTATGGCTACACCTTC. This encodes CAISVKQEYGYTF.

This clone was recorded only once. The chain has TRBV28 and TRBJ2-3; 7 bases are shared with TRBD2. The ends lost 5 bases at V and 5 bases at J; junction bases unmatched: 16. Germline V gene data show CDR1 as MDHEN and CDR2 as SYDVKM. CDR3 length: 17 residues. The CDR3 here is CASSPSRWREILDTQYF. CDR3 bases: TGTGCCAGCAGTCCCTCCCGATGGCGGGAGATACTAGATACGCAGTATTTT.

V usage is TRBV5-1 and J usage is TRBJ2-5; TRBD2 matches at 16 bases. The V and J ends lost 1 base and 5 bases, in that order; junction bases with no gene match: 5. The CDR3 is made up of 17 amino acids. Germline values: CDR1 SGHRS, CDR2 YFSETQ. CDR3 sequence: CASSLKGLAGGPETQYF. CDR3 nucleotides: TGCGCCAGCAGCTTGAAGGGACTAGCGGGAGGGCCGGAGACCCAGTACTTC. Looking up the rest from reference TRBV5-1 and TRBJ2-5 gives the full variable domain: KAGVTQTPRYLIKTRGQQVTLSCSPISGHRSVSWYQQTPGQGLQFLFEYFSETQRNKGNFPGRFSGRQFSNSRSEMNVSTLELGDSALYLCASSLKGLAGGPETQYFGPGTRLLVL.

The CDR3 nucleotides read TGTGCCAGCAGCTTGGCCTTAGGGAGCAATGAGCAGTTCTTC. It codes for CASSLALGSNEQFF. V usage is TRBV5-6 and J usage is TRBJ2-1; the D gene is possibly TRBD2 (5 bases). This CDR3 contains 14 residues. Between the trimmed V and J ends, which lost 0 bases and 6 bases, there was a span of 10 bases. The V gene's germline CDR1 is SGHDT and CDR2 YYEEEE.

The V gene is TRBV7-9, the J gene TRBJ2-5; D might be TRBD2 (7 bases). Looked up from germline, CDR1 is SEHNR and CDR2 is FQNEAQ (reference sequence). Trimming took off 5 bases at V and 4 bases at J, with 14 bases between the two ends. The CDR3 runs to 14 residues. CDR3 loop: CASSNAGGLETQYF. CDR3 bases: TGTGCCAGCAGCAACGCCGGGGGGCTAGAGACCCAGTACTTC.